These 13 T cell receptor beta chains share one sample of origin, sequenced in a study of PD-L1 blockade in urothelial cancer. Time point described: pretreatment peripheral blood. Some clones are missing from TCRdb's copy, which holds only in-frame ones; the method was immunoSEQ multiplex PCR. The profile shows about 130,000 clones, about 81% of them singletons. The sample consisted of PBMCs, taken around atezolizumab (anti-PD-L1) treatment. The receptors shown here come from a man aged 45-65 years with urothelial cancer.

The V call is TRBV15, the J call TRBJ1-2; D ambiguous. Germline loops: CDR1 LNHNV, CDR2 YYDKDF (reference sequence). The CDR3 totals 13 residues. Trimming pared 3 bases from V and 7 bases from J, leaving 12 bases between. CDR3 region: CATSSPQNRGYTF. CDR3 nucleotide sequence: TGTGCCACCAGCAGCCCCCAGAATCGTGGCTACACCTTC.

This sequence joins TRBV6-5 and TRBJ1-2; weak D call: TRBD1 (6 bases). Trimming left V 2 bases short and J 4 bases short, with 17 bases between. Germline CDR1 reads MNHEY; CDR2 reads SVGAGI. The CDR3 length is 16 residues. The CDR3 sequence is CASSYGGFLTLYGYTF. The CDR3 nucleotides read TGTGCCAGCAGTTACGGGGGCTTCCTCACCCTCTATGGCTACACCTTC.

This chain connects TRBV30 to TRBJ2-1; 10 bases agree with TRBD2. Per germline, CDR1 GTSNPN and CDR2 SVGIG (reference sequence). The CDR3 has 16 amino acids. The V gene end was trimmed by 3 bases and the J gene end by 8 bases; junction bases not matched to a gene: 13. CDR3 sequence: CAWRTTSGFPSHEQFF. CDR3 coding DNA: TGTGCCTGGAGAACGACTAGCGGGTTCCCTTCCCATGAGCAGTTCTTC.

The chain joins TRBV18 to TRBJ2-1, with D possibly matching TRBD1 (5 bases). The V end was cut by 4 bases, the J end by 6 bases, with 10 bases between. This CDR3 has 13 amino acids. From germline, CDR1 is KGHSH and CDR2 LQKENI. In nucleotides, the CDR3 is TGTGCCAGCTCACTCTCAGGGTTCAATGAGCAGTTCTTC. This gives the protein CASSLSGFNEQFF.

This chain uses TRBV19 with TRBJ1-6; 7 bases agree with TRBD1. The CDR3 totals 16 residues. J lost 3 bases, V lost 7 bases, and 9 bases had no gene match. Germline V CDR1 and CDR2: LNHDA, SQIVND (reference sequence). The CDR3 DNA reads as TGTGCCAGTACCTCCTCGGACAGGTTCTATAATTCACCCCTCCACTTT. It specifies CASTSSDRFYNSPLHF.

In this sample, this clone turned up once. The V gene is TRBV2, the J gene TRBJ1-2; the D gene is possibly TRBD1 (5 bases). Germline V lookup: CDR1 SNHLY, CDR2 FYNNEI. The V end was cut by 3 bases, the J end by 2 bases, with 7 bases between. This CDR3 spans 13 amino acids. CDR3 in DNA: TGTGCCAGCAGTGACAACAGGAACTATGGCTACACCTTC. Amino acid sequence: CASSDNRNYGYTF.

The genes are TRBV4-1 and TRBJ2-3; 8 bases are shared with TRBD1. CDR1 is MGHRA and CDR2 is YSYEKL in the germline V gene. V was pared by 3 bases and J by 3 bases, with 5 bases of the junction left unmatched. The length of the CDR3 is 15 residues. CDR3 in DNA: TGCGCCAGCAGCCAGGCCGGGACAGGTACAGATACGCAGTATTTT. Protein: CASSQAGTGTDTQYF.

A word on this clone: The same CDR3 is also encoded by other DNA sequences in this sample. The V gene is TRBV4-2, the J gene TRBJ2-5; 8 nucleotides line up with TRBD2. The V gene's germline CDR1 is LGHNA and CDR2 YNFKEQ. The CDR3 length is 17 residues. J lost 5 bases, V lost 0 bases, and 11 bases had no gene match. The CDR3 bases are TGTGCCAGCAGCCAAGATCCAAGCGGGAGCACCCAGGAGACCCAGTACTTC. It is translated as CASSQDPSGSTQETQYF.

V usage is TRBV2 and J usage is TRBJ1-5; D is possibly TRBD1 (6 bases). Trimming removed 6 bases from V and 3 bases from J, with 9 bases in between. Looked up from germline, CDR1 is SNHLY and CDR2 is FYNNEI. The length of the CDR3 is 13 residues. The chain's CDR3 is CASRQGTNQPQHF. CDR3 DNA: TGTGCCAGCAGACAGGGTACCAATCAGCCCCAGCATTTT.

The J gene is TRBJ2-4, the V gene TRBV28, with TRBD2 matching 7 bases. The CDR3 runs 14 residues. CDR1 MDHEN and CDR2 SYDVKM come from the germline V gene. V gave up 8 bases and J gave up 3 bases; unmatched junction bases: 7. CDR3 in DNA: TGTGCCAGCGGGCCCTGGACTAGCAAAAACATTCAGTACTTC. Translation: CASGPWTSKNIQYF. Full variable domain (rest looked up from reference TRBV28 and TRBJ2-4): DVKVTQSSRYLVKRTGEKVFLECVQDMDHENMFWYRQDPGLGLRLIYFSYDVKMKEKGDIPEGYSVSREKKERFSLILESASTNQTSMYLCASGPWTSKNIQYFGAGTRLSVL.

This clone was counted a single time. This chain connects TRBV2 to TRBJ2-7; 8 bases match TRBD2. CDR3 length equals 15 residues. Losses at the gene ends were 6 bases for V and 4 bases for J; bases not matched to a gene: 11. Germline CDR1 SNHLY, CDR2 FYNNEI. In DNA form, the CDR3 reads TGTGCCAGCAGGGTCCCGGGAGGGACCCAATACGAGCAGTACTTC. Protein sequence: CASRVPGGTQYEQYF.

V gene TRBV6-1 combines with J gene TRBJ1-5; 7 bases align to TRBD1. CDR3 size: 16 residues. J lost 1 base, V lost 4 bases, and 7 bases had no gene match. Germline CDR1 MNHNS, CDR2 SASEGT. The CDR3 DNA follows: TGTGCCAGCAGTGTAGACAGGGCGCCGAGCAATCAGCCCCAGCATTTT. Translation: CASSVDRAPSNQPQHF.

The chain's CDR3 is CASSESGQGIYNEQFF. CDR3 nucleotides: TGCGCCAGCAGTGAGTCGGGACAGGGTATCTACAATGAGCAGTTCTTC. The rearrangement joins TRBV10-1 to TRBJ2-1; 9 bases are a match to TRBD1. The CDR3 is 16 residues long. Trimming at V came to 0 bases and at J to 3 bases, leaving 3 bases not matched to a gene. CDR1 and CDR2 from the germline V gene are WNHNN and SYGVQD (reference sequence).